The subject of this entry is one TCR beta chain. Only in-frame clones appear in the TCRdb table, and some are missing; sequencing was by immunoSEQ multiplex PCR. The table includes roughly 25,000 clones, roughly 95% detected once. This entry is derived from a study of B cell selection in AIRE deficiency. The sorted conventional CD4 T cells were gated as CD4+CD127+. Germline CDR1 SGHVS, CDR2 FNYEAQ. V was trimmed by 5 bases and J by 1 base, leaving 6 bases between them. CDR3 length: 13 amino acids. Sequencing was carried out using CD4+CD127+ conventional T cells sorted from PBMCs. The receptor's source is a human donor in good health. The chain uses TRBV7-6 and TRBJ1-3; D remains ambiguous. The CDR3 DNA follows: TGTGCCAGCAGCCGGGAATCTGGAAACACCATATATTTT. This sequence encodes CASSRESGNTIYF.